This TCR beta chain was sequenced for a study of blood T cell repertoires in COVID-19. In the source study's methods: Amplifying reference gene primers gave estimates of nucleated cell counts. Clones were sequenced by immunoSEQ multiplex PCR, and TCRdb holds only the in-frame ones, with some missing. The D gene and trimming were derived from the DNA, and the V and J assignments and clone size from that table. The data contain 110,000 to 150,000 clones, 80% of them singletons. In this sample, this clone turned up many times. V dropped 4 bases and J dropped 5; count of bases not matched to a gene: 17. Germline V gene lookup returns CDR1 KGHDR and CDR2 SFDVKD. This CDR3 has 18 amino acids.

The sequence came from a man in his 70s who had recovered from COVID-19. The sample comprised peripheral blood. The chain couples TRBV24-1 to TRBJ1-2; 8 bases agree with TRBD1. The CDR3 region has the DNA TGTGCCACCAGTGAGATGTCTGCGGACAGGGCGGTTCCTTATGGCTACACCTTC. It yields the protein CATSEMSADRAVPYGYTF.